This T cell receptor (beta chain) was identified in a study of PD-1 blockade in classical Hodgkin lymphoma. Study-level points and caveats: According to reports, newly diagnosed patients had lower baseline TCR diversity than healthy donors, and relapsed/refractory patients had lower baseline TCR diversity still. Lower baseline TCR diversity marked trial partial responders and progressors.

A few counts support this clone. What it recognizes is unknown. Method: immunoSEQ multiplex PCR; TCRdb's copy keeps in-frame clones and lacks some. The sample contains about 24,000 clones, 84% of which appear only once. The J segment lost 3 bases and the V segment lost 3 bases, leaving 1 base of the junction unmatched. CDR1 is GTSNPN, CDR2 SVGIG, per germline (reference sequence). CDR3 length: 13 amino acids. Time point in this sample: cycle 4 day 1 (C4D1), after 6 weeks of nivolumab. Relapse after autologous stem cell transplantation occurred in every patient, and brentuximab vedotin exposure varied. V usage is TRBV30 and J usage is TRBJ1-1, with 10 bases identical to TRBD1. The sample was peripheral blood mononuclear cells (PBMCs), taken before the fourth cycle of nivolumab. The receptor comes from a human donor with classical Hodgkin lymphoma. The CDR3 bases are TGTGCCTGGAGGGGGACAGGGGACACTGAAGCTTTCTTT. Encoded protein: CAWRGTGDTEAFF. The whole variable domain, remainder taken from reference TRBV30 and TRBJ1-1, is SQTIHQWPATLVQPVGSPLSLECTVEGTSNPNLYWYRQAAGRGLQLLFYSVGIGQISSEVPQNLSASRPQDRQFILSSKKLLLSDSGFYLCAWRGTGDTEAFFGQGTRLTVV.